One sample yielded the 20 T cell receptor beta chains listed below, sequenced in a study of blood T cell repertoires in COVID-19. Some clones are missing from TCRdb's copy, which holds only in-frame ones; the method was immunoSEQ multiplex PCR. The sample yields about 230,000 clones, 80% to 85% seen once. Sequenced material: peripheral blood. These receptors all stem from a middle-aged man with acute or convalescent COVID-19.

This chain links TRBV19 with TRBJ1-4; D remains unclear. In germline, CDR1 is LNHDA, CDR2 SQIVND (reference sequence). Trimming took off 1 base at V and 0 bases at J, with 15 bases between the two ends. This CDR3 has 18 residues. The CDR3 DNA reads as TGTGCCAGTAGTATAGTGCAGGCTAGCCTCGCAACTAATGAAAAACTGTTTTTT. This encodes CASSIVQASLATNEKLFF.

V is TRBV7-2 and J is TRBJ2-1; 9 bases map to TRBD2. V gave up 2 bases and J gave up 2 bases; unmatched junction bases: 4. The CDR3 loop spans 16 amino acids. Germline V gene sequence: CDR1 SGHTA, CDR2 FQGNSA. The CDR3 bases are TGTGCCAGCAGCTTAAAGACTAGCGGTACCTACAATGAGCAGTTCTTC. Translating it yields CASSLKTSGTYNEQFF.

The J gene is TRBJ2-7, the V gene TRBV7-8; D possibly corresponds to TRBD1 (6 bases). CDR1 is SGHVS, CDR2 FQNEAQ, per germline. The CDR3 extends over 19 amino acids. Deletions cut 7 bases from V and 9 bases from J, with 37 bases between. The CDR3 loop is CASTRGRGGLGHRYEGQYF. The DNA of the CDR3 is TGTGCCAGCACGAGAGGCAGGGGTGGGCTAGGCCACAGGTATGAGGGGCAGTACTTC. Based on the CDR3 plus reference TRBV7-8 and TRBJ2-7, the full variable domain is GAGVSQSPRYKVAKRGQDVALRCDPISGHVSLFWYQQALGQGPEFLTYFQNEAQLDKSGLPSDRFFAERPEGSVSTLKIQRTQQEDSAVYLCASTRGRGGLGHRYEGQYFGPGTRLTVT.

This chain links TRBV5-8 with TRBJ1-6; TRBD1 matches 11 bases. The junction had 5 bases not matched to a gene; V was cut back by 10 bases and J by 8 bases. Germline-derived CDR1 and CDR2 are SGHTS and YDEGEE. The CDR3 loop spans 13 amino acids. The CDR3 DNA follows: TGTGCCGGCGGACAGGGGGCATATTCACCCCTCCACTTT. It specifies CAGGQGAYSPLHF.

The chain carries TRBV30 and TRBJ2-5; 12 bases agree with TRBD2. The CDR3 covers 15 residues. Per germline, CDR1 GTSNPN and CDR2 SVGIG (reference sequence). V lost 4 bases to trimming and J lost 1 base; unmatched junction nucleotides: 4. Here the CDR3 DNA reads TGTGCCTGGAAGGGACTAGCGGGTTTCCAAGAGACCCAGTACTTC. It codes for CAWKGLAGFQETQYF.

This chain joins TRBV12-3 or TRBV12-4 and TRBJ2-1, with D unresolved. This CDR3 is built from 12 residues. Deletions cut 6 bases from V and 7 bases from J, with 10 bases between. The CDR3 DNA is TGTGCCAGCAGCATCACTTATAATGAGCAGTTCTTC. It specifies CASSITYNEQFF.

The V and J genes are TRBV11-2 and TRBJ2-1, with 9 bases aligning to TRBD2. Germline trimming cut 3 bases from V and 9 bases from J; bases unmatched to any gene: 9. This CDR3 contains 15 residues. Germline V gene sequence: CDR1 SGHAT, CDR2 FQNNGV. The CDR3 here is CASSLLLAGPVEQFF. The CDR3 DNA reads as TGTGCCAGCAGCTTGTTGCTAGCGGGGCCTGTTGAGCAGTTCTTC.

The chain carries TRBV28 and TRBJ2-7, with 9 positions matching TRBD1. Germline values: CDR1 MDHEN, CDR2 SYDVKM. This CDR3 contains 14 residues. After removal of 3 bases from V and 7 bases from J, the junction contained 7 bases not matched to a gene. The CDR3 region is CASSFNRDRAEQYF. Written as DNA, the CDR3 is TGTGCCAGCAGTTTTAATCGGGACAGGGCGGAGCAGTACTTC.

The chain couples TRBV20-1 to TRBJ1-1; D ambiguous. The CDR3 is 11 amino acids. CDR1 and CDR2 (germline): DFQATT, SNEGSKA (reference sequence). With 6 bases removed from V and 1 base from J, the gap between germline ends came to 6 bases. CDR3 in DNA: TGCAGTGCCGGGAAGAACACTGAAGCTTTCTTT. This gives the protein CSAGKNTEAFF.

The rearrangement links TRBV2 to TRBJ1-6; D is unresolved. Germline-derived CDR1 and CDR2 are SNHLY and FYNNEI. Between the trimmed V and J ends, which lost 8 bases and 3 bases, there was a span of 11 bases. This CDR3 contains 14 residues. CDR3 bases: TGTGCCAGCGAAACGGGTGTCTATAATTCACCCCTCCACTTT. Residues: CASETGVYNSPLHF.

This sequence joins TRBV12-3 or TRBV12-4 and TRBJ2-1; D ambiguous. V was cut by 3 bases and J by 9 bases, with 12 bases left in between. This CDR3 is 13 amino acids long. CDR3 DNA: TGTGCCAGCAGTTTGCGTTCCTCAGGTGAGCAGTTCTTC. Amino acid sequence: CASSLRSSGEQFF.

The rearrangement joins TRBV27 to TRBJ2-1, with D possibly being TRBD2 (5 bases). The V gene lost 2 bases and the J gene lost 10 bases, with 18 bases spanning the gap. This CDR3 has 15 amino acids. Germline CDR1 MNHEY, CDR2 SMNVEV (reference sequence). CDR3: CASSLGGSSGREQFF. CDR3 nucleotides: TGTGCCAGCAGTTTAGGTGGGAGCTCGGGCAGGGAGCAGTTCTTC.

The chain links TRBV15 to TRBJ2-7; D remains ambiguous. The CDR3 loop spans 15 amino acids. Germline V gene data show CDR1 as LNHNV and CDR2 as YYDKDF (reference sequence). Trimming shortened V by 5 bases and J by 6 bases, and 20 bases separated the two germline ends. This CDR3 reads CATSSPMGPGVEQYF. CDR3 DNA sequence: TGTGCCACCAGCTCGCCCATGGGTCCGGGTGTCGAGCAGTACTTC. Full variable domain (rest looked up from reference TRBV15 and TRBJ2-7): DAMVIQNPRYQVTQFGKPVTLSCSQTLNHNVMYWYQQKSSQAPKLLFHYYDKDFNNEADTPDNFQSRRPNTSFCFLDIRSPGLGDTAMYLCATSSPMGPGVEQYFGPGTRLTVT.

The DNA of the CDR3 is TGTGCCAGTAGTCCAGGAACAATGAACACTGAAGCTTTCTTT. It specifies CASSPGTMNTEAFF. V is TRBV19 and J is TRBJ1-1; D ambiguous. The V end lost 5 bases, the J end lost 0 bases, and 10 bases lay between the germline ends. Germline V gene data show CDR1 as LNHDA and CDR2 as SQIVND (reference sequence). There are 14 residues in the CDR3.

V gene TRBV27 combines with J gene TRBJ1-4, with D unresolved. The CDR3 runs to 18 residues. The ends were cut back, 5 bases at V and 3 bases at J, with 22 bases in the middle. Germline assignment: CDR1 MNHEY and CDR2 SMNVEV (reference sequence). The CDR3 bases are TGTGCCAGCAGTCCTACAGATTTTCTTTTGTCGTCTAATGAAAAACTGTTTTTT. It translates to CASSPTDFLLSSNEKLFF.

V is TRBV5-1 and J is TRBJ2-7; 10 nucleotides match TRBD2. The CDR3 has 15 residues. Trimming at V came to 0 bases and at J to 3 bases, leaving 3 bases not matched to a gene. CDR1 SGHRS and CDR2 YFSETQ come from the germline V gene. In DNA, the CDR3 is TGCGCCAGCAGCTTGGGACTAGCGGGCTACTACGAGCAGTACTTC. It translates to CASSLGLAGYYEQYF.

V usage is TRBV4-2 and J usage is TRBJ2-5, with TRBD2 identical over 8 bases. The CDR3 is made up of 18 amino acids. Germline lookup yields CDR1 LGHNA and CDR2 YNFKEQ. V shed 0 bases, J shed 5 bases, and the junction held 14 bases outside the gene matches. In DNA form, the CDR3 reads TGTGCCAGCAGCCAAGATCGGATCCCCGGGAGGGCCGGGGAGACCCAGTACTTC. Translating gives CASSQDRIPGRAGETQYF.

The rearrangement links TRBV27 to TRBJ2-7, with D unresolved. Germline V gives CDR1 MNHEY, CDR2 SMNVEV (reference sequence). V was clipped by 2 bases and J by 0 bases, with 5 bases between them. This CDR3 contains 13 residues. The CDR3 sequence is CASSLRVSYEQYF. DNA of the CDR3: TGTGCCAGCAGTTTACGGGTCTCCTACGAGCAGTACTTC.

V and J are TRBV6-2 or TRBV6-3 and TRBJ1-1; no reliable D call. CDR3 length equals 13 residues. Trimming removed 5 bases at V and 3 bases at J, with 10 bases between. Germline CDR1 is MNHEY and CDR2 is SVGEGT. The CDR3 region has the DNA TGTGCCAGCAGTCTACGCTCGTACACTGAAGCTTTCTTT. Its translation is CASSLRSYTEAFF.

This chain uses TRBV19 with TRBJ2-1, with D perhaps TRBD2 (5 bases). With 9 bases removed from V and 7 bases from J, the gap between germline ends came to 16 bases. CDR3 length: 13 residues. Germline CDR1 reads LNHDA; CDR2 reads SQIVND (reference sequence). Here the CDR3 DNA reads TGTGCCAGCACGAGAGGGCTAGGGAATGAGCAGTTCTTC. Its translation: CASTRGLGNEQFF.